The rows below give T cell receptor beta chains drawn from one sample of a study of blood T cell repertoires in COVID-19. The repertoire was sequenced with immunoSEQ multiplex PCR; TCRdb's copy has only in-frame clones and lacks some. The data show tens of thousands of clones, with approximately 82% seen just once and around 7% held by the top ten. Sequences were obtained from peripheral blood. These receptor sequences come from a man between 50 and 59 years old with active or convalescent COVID-19. Each CDR3 is given with its conserved first and last residue. The D gene is left open where the match is weak. Only part of the rows carry a size: once, few, many, or a class if the clone is expanded.

j_call	d_call	clone_size	v_call	cdr3_aa	cdr3_nt
TRBJ2-4	TRBD1	-	TRBV6-5	CASSNRGRADIQYF	TGTGCCAGCAGCAACAGGGGGCGAGCGGACATTCAGTACTTC
TRBJ2-5	-	once	TRBV15	CATSRDVSTQYF	TGTGCCACCAGCAGAGATGTCTCTACCCAGTACTTC
TRBJ2-3	TRBD2	-	TRBV28	CASSSSGGGGSAQYF	TGTGCCAGCAGTAGTAGCGGGGGGGGCGGGTCGGCGCAGTATTTT
TRBJ2-5	TRBD2	-	TRBV9	CASSVDGGKTQYF	TGTGCCAGCAGCGTTGACGGGGGGAAGACCCAGTACTTC
TRBJ2-1	TRBD2	-	TRBV10-3	CAISVGGGADEQFF	TGTGCCATCAGTGTGGGCGGGGGGGCGGATGAGCAGTTCTTC
TRBJ2-2	-	few	TRBV6-5	CASRYTGGELFF	TGTGCCAGCAGATACACCGGCGGGGAGCTGTTTTTT
TRBJ2-1	-	-	TRBV5-1	CASSLGTYNEQFF	TGCGCCAGCAGCTTGGGGACATACAATGAGCAGTTCTTC
TRBJ2-5	-	-	TRBV2	CASSPGATQYF	TGTGCCAGCAGCCCCGGAGCGACCCAGTACTTC
TRBJ1-4	-	-	TRBV2	CASTWQGSEKLFF	TGTGCCAGCACGTGGCAGGGGTCGGAAAAACTGTTTTTT
TRBJ2-3	-	-	TRBV7-9	CASSPEGHLSTDTQYF	TGTGCCAGCTCCCCTGAGGGACACCTTAGCACAGATACGCAGTATTTT
TRBJ2-3	-	few	TRBV4-1	CASSRSYTQYF	TGCGCCAGCAGCCGTTCGTATACGCAGTATTTT
TRBJ2-5	-	once	TRBV12-3/TRBV12-4	CASSLGLGTQYF	TGTGCCAGCAGTTTGGGGCTAGGGACCCAGTACTTC
TRBJ2-1	TRBD2	-	TRBV19	CASRGGSGLPFHEQFF	TGTGCCAGTAGAGGAGGGTCGGGACTACCGTTCCATGAGCAGTTCTTC
TRBJ1-2	TRBD1	-	TRBV27	CASSTNGQGVYGYTF	TGTGCCAGCAGTACCAATGGACAGGGGGTCTATGGCTACACCTTC
TRBJ1-5	-	-	TRBV2	CASSRWEASNQPQHF	TGTGCCAGCAGTAGGTGGGAGGCTAGCAATCAGCCCCAGCATTTT
TRBJ1-6	-	-	TRBV7-9	CASSLVAGADSPLHF	TGTGCCAGCAGCTTAGTAGCGGGGGCAGATTCACCCCTCCACTTT
TRBJ1-1	-	-	TRBV18	CASSSGGNTEAFF	TGTGCCAGCTCATCCGGGGGGAACACTGAAGCTTTCTTT
TRBJ2-3	TRBD1	-	TRBV19	CASSLGRDRGTDTQYF	TGTGCCAGTAGTCTTGGGCGGGACAGGGGCACAGATACGCAGTATTTT
TRBJ2-2	-	-	TRBV21-1	CATTGYRTFSDRETGELFF	TGTGCCACCACCGGGTACCGAACTTTCTCGGACAGGGAGACCGGGGAGCTGTTTTTT
TRBJ2-3	-	-	TRBV19	CASSIPQTDTQYF	TGTGCCAGTAGCATACCCCAAACAGATACGCAGTATTTT
TRBJ1-6	-	-	TRBV19	CASSMGGVGDSPLHF	TGTGCCAGTAGTATGGGGGGGGTAGGTGATTCACCCCTCCACTTT
TRBJ1-1	-	-	TRBV19	CASTIQLNTEAFF	TGTGCCAGTACCATACAACTGAACACTGAAGCTTTCTTT
TRBJ1-2	-	-	TRBV7-9	CASSPPGAYGYTF	TGTGCCAGCAGCCCCCCTGGAGCTTATGGCTACACCTTC
TRBJ2-7	-	-	TRBV6-2/TRBV6-3	CASSWAVTYEQYF	TGTGCCAGCAGTTGGGCAGTTACCTACGAGCAGTACTTC
TRBJ2-5	-	-	TRBV7-9	CASSLAGPQTQYF	TGTGCCAGCAGCTTAGCGGGGCCGCAGACCCAGTACTTC
TRBJ2-2	TRBD2	-	TRBV10-1	CASSQRTSTTGELFF	TGCGCCAGCAGCCAAAGGACTAGCACCACCGGGGAGCTGTTTTTT
TRBJ1-5	-	-	TRBV27	CASSYRDNQPQHF	TGTGCCAGCAGTTACAGGGACAATCAGCCCCAGCATTTT
TRBJ2-1	-	-	TRBV6-5	CAGNQGTPDNEQFF	TGTGCCGGCAATCAAGGGACTCCCGACAATGAGCAGTTCTTC
TRBJ1-1	-	-	TRBV5-4	CASSLPQGEGTEAFF	TGTGCCAGCAGCTTGCCACAGGGCGAAGGCACTGAAGCTTTCTTT
TRBJ1-5	-	-	TRBV5-1	CASSLSGAGNQPQHF	TGCGCCAGCAGCTTGAGTGGGGCTGGCAATCAGCCCCAGCATTTT
TRBJ2-7	TRBD2	-	TRBV15	CATSLLAGGLEQYF	TGTGCCACCAGCTTACTAGCGGGGGGGCTCGAGCAGTACTTC
TRBJ1-6	-	once	TRBV28	CASSPSGALHF	TGTGCCAGCAGCCCATCGGGGGCCCTCCACTTT
TRBJ2-1	-	-	TRBV5-1	CASSLGGPAYNEQFF	TGCGCCAGCAGCTTGGGGGGGCCTGCCTACAATGAGCAGTTCTTC